Listed below are T cell receptor beta chains from one sample, sequenced in a study of blood T cell repertoires in COVID-19. Profiling relied on immunoSEQ multiplex PCR, and the TCRdb table lists in-frame clones only, not all of them. The sample lists about 340,000 clones; more than 75% were seen once. Sequenced input: peripheral blood. All receptors derive from a woman aged 18-30 years who had recovered from COVID-19. Each CDR3 is given with its conserved first and last residue. Not every row has a clone size; where given, it reads once, few, many or a size class.

size	V	J	CDR3
.	TRBV4-3	TRBJ1-6	CASSQAHRQGPVSYNSPLHF
.	TRBV7-9	TRBJ1-1	CASSLGRAVTEAFF
once	TRBV14	TRBJ2-3	CASSQPLTSGSTDTQYF
once	TRBV7-9	TRBJ2-5	CASSRDFAQETQYF
.	TRBV6-2/TRBV6-3	TRBJ2-5	CASSYVLETQYF
.	TRBV7-8	TRBJ1-6	CASSQRDRDSPLHF
.	TRBV7-2	TRBJ2-1	CASSLASMGPRSYNEQFF
.	TRBV12-5	TRBJ1-2	CASGLVLRNYGYTF
.	TRBV3-1/TRBV3-2	TRBJ2-1	CASSQERSGLGNEQFF
.	TRBV29-1	TRBJ2-1	CSATGLAGGYIRYNEQFF
once	TRBV6-2/TRBV6-3	TRBJ2-1	CASSSRTVGEQFF
.	TRBV27	TRBJ1-2	CASSLGTGLSSAGYTF
.	TRBV27	TRBJ2-3	CASSSPWQGKDTQYF
.	TRBV19	TRBJ1-1	CASSIASAGVTEAFF
.	TRBV5-1	TRBJ1-2	CASTPGTGQTYGYTF
.	TRBV4-3	TRBJ1-2	CASSHVDRSYGYTF
.	TRBV9	TRBJ2-5	CASSVAFEAGHRETQYF
once	TRBV6-2/TRBV6-3	TRBJ1-5	CASSYSTGGSVGQPQHF
.	TRBV9	TRBJ2-1	CASSVRVAGGYNEQFF
.	TRBV27	TRBJ1-1	CASSRLQKMNTEAFF
.	TRBV20-1	TRBJ2-3	CSASLAPISTDTQYF
.	TRBV6-2/TRBV6-3	TRBJ2-2	CASSVRTSGRLSMRTGELFF
.	TRBV24-1	TRBJ2-2	CATSDWKGANTGELFF